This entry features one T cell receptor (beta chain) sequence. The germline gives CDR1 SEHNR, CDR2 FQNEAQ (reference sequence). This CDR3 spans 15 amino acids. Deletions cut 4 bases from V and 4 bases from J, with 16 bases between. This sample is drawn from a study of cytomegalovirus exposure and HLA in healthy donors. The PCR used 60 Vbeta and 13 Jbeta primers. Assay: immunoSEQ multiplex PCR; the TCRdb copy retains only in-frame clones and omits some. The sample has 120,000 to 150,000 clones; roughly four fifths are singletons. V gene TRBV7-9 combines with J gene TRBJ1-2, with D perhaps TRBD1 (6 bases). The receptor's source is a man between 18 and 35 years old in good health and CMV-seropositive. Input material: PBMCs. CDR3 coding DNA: TGTGCCAGCAGCTCCCCCGACAGGCAAAGCTATGGCTACACCTTC. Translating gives CASSSPDRQSYGYTF.